In its sample, the clone carrying this TCR beta chain was seen a few times. Its antigen is unknown. The data derive from a study of T-cell reconstitution after alpha-beta-depleted transplantation in children. Study-level points and caveats: About two months after transplant, alpha-beta T cells reportedly came from several hundred expanded graft clones. Hyperexpanded clones declined; after one year, newly produced T cells mostly supplied diversity. Elevated TCRbeta diversity at day 60 was traced, in some patients, to surviving recipient T cells and thymic progenitors.

The CDR3 extends over 15 amino acids. The germline gives CDR1 MDHEN, CDR2 SYDVKM. The V end was cut by 6 bases, the J end by 10 bases, with 22 bases between. Using unique molecular identifiers, the investigators prepared the TCRbeta library. In TCRdb, the PCR reads were re-called with MiXCR into one record per CDR3 protein. The sample lists about 420,000 distinct CDR3 sequences, roughly 16% occurring once. The rearrangement links TRBV28 to TRBJ2-4; either TRBD1 or TRBD2 may fit D (5 bases each). The origin of this receptor is a boy under two years old who had a stem cell transplant for Wiskott-Aldrich syndrome, so the T cells may come from the graft donor. The input for sequencing was PBMCs, mostly from graft donor cells, taken 360 days after TCRalphabeta/CD19-depleted stem cell transplant. This CDR3 reads CASSLTGTASRIQYF. The CDR3 DNA reads as TGTGCCAGCAGCCTTACCGGGACCGCCTCAAGAATTCAGTACTTC.